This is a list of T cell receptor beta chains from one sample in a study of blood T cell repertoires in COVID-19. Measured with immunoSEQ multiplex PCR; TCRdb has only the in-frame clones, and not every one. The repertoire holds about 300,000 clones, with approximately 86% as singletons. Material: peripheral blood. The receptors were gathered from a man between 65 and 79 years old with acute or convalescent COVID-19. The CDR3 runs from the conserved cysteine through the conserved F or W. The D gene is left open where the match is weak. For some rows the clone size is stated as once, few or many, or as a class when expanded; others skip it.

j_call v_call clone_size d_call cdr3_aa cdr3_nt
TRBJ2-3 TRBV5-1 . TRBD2 CASSPGGLGTDTQYF TGCGCCAGCAGTCCGGGAGGATTGGGCACAGATACGCAGTATTTT
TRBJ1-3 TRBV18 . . CASSPEAEISGNTIYF TGTGCCAGCTCACCAGAGGCCGAGATCTCTGGAAACACCATATATTTT
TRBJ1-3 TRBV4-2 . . CASSQEGMTAGNTIYF TGTGCCAGCAGCCAAGAAGGGATGACAGCTGGAAACACCATATATTTT
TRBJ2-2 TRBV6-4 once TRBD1 CASSAAGGTGELFF TGTGCCAGCAGTGCGGCAGGGGGCACCGGGGAGCTGTTTTTT
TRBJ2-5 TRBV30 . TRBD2 CAWSVLGGAQETQYF TGTGCCTGGAGTGTACTGGGAGGGGCCCAAGAGACCCAGTACTTC
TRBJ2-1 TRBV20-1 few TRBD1 CSASSSAGTGLDEQFF TGCAGTGCTAGTTCCTCCGCTGGGACAGGGCTAGATGAGCAGTTCTTC
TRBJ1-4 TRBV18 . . CASSPAAGKGEKLFF TGTGCCAGCTCACCCGCAGCAGGGAAAGGAGAAAAACTGTTTTTT
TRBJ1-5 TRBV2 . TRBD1 CAAGTGGDQPQHF TGTGCCGCAGGGACAGGGGGCGATCAGCCCCAGCATTTT
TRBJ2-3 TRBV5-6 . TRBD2 CASSVGLADTDTQYF TGTGCCAGCAGCGTGGGACTAGCGGACACAGATACGCAGTATTTT
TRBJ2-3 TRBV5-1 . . CASSLALLTDTQYF TGCGCCAGCAGCTTGGCGCTACTCACTGATACGCAGTATTTT
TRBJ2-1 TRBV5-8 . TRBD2 CASSLGGSSYNEQFF TGTGCCAGCAGCTTGGGCGGGAGCTCCTACAATGAGCAGTTCTTC
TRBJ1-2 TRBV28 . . CASSLPGNGYTF TGTGCCAGCAGTTTACCGGGGAATGGCTACACCTTC
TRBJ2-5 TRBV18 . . CASSLGEETQYF TGTGCCAGCTCACTGGGCGAGGAGACCCAGTACTTC
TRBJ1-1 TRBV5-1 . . CASSLTGSGTEAFF TGCGCCAGCAGCTTGACAGGGAGTGGGACTGAAGCTTTCTTT
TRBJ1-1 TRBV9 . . CASSVGLGPGNTEAFF TGTGCCAGCAGCGTAGGGTTGGGCCCAGGGAACACTGAAGCTTTCTTT
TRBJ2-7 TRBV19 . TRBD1 CASSTASGQGTYEQYF TGTGCCAGTAGTACGGCGTCGGGACAGGGGACCTACGAGCAGTACTTC
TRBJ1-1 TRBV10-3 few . CAISETGNTEAFF TGTGCCATCAGTGAGACAGGGAACACTGAAGCTTTCTTT
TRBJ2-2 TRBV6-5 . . CASSPVLVGTGELFF TGTGCCAGCAGCCCGGTCTTAGTCGGCACCGGGGAGCTGTTTTTT
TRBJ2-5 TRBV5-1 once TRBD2 CASSLNYDSGSGETQYF TGCGCCAGCAGCTTAAATTACGATAGCGGGAGCGGGGAGACCCAGTACTTC
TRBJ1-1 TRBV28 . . CASSLTPGRTEAFF TGTGCCAGCAGTTTAACGCCGGGGAGGACTGAAGCTTTCTTT
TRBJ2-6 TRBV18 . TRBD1 CASSPQGQGSGANVLTF TGTGCCAGCTCACCGCAGGGACAGGGTTCTGGGGCCAACGTCCTGACTTTC
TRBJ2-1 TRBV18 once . CASSRDYNEQFF TGTGCCAGCTCACGAGACTACAATGAGCAGTTCTTC
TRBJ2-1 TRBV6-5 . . CASLKLGRDHNEQFF TGTGCCAGCCTGAAACTGGGCCGCGACCACAATGAGCAGTTCTTC
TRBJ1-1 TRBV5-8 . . CASSSHRANTEAFF TGTGCCAGCAGCTCCCACAGGGCCAACACTGAAGCTTTCTTT
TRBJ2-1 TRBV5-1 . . CASSLAGGNEQFF TGCGCCAGCAGCTTGGCCGGGGGAAATGAGCAGTTCTTC
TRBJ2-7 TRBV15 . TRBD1 CATSTFDRVNYEQYF TGTGCCACCAGCACATTCGACAGGGTCAACTACGAGCAGTACTTC
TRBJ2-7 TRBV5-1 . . CASSLRVCEQYF TGCGCCAGCAGCTTGCGGGTCTGCGAGCAGTACTTC
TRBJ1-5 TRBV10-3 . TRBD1 CAMGQGIGQPQHF TGTGCCATGGGACAGGGAATAGGGCAGCCCCAGCATTTT
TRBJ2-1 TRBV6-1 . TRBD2 CASSEESGRLNEQFF TGTGCCAGCAGTGAAGAAAGCGGGAGGCTCAATGAGCAGTTCTTC
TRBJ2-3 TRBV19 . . CASSTGDVDTQYF TGTGCCAGTAGTACCGGGGATGTGGATACGCAGTATTTT
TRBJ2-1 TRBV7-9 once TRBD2 CASSHRTRSYNEQFF TGTGCCAGCAGTCATCGGACTAGGTCCTACAATGAGCAGTTCTTC
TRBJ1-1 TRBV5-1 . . CASSLNSGKSTEAFF TGCGCCAGCAGCTTGAACTCGGGAAAGAGCACTGAAGCTTTCTTT
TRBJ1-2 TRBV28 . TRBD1 CASDTSSGTGVYGYTF TGTGCCTCAGATACTTCATCCGGGACAGGGGTCTATGGCTACACCTTC
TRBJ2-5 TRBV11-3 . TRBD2 CASSLGYGAAGLQETQYF TGTGCCAGCAGCTTAGGGTATGGGGCCGCGGGACTACAAGAGACCCAGTACTTC
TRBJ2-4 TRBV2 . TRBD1 CASRLETGSADIQYF TGTGCCAGCCGCCTCGAGACAGGGTCGGCAGACATTCAGTACTTC
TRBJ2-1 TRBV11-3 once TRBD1 CASSQGQGGGQFF TGTGCCAGCAGCCAAGGACAGGGCGGTGGGCAGTTCTTC
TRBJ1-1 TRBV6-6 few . CASSPSLLWTTGVSTEAFF TGTGCCAGCAGTCCCAGCCTATTATGGACGACCGGGGTGAGCACTGAAGCTTTCTTT
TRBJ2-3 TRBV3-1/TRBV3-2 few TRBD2 CASSQDWGLAGPLAPTDTQYF TGTGCCAGCAGCCAAGACTGGGGACTAGCGGGACCACTTGCCCCCACAGATACGCAGTATTTT
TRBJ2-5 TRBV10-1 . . CASSASGGGQETQYF TGCGCCAGCAGTGCATCAGGGGGAGGTCAAGAGACCCAGTACTTC
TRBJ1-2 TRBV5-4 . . CASSLYSSYTF TGTGCCAGCAGCTTGTACTCGAGCTACACCTTC
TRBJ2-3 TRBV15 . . CATSRVVYRSTDTQYF TGTGCCACCAGCAGAGTTGTATATCGTAGCACAGATACGCAGTATTTT
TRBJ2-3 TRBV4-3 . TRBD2 CASSQEYTSGSGGTDTQYF TGCGCCAGCAGCCAAGAATACACTAGCGGGAGCGGGGGCACAGATACGCAGTATTTT
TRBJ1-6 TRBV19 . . CASSIRYNSPLHF TGTGCCAGTAGTATACGGTATAATTCACCCCTCCACTTT
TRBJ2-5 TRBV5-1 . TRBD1 CASSYRTGGIETQYF TGCGCCAGCAGCTACCGCACAGGGGGGATAGAGACCCAGTACTTC
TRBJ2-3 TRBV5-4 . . CASSPRGGADTQYF TGTGCCAGCAGCCCCCGCGGAGGCGCAGATACGCAGTATTTT
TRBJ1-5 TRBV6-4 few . CASSEAGGNQPQHF TGTGCCAGCAGTGAGGCAGGGGGCAATCAGCCCCAGCATTTT
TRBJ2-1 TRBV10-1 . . CASSESRGSGNEQFF TGCGCCAGCAGTGAGTCGAGGGGGAGTGGGAATGAGCAGTTCTTC
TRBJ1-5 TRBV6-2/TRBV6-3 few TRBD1 CASSTGGSRNQPQHF TGTGCCAGCAGTACAGGGGGCAGTCGCAATCAGCCCCAGCATTTT
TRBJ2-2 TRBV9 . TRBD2 CASSILSGGSGELFF TGTGCCAGCAGCATCCTCAGCGGGGGTAGCGGGGAGCTGTTTTTT
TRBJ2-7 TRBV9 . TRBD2 CASSSRAGSSYEQYF TGTGCCAGCAGCTCAAGAGCGGGGAGCTCCTACGAGCAGTACTTC
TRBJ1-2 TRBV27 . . CASSLQGGDMHRYTF TGTGCCAGCAGCTTACAGGGAGGGGATATGCATCGGTACACCTTC
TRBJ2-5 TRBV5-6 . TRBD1 CASSTGTGMQTQYF TGTGCCAGCAGCACCGGGACAGGGATGCAGACCCAGTACTTC
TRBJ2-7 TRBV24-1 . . CATSAASSYEQYF TGTGCCACCAGTGCCGCGAGCTCCTACGAGCAGTACTTC
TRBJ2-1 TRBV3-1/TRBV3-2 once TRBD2 CASSQGYSGSRNEQFF TGTGCCAGCAGCCAAGGATATAGCGGGAGTAGGAATGAGCAGTTCTTC
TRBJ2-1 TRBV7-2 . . CASSLALGGEQFF TGTGCCAGCAGCTTAGCACTAGGAGGTGAGCAGTTCTTC
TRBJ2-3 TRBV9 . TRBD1 CASSGQGWTDTQYF TGTGCCAGCAGTGGACAGGGTTGGACGGATACGCAGTATTTT